The 27 T cell receptor beta chains below come from one sample, sequenced in a study of beta chain features in type 1 diabetes (dated by TCRdb to the late 2010s). Here is what the overall study found, with its caveats: Type 1 diabetes patients showed a moderate but significant shortening of TCRB CDR3 length in all four CD4+ subsets.

These receptors' targets are unknown. The library was made by the immunoSEQ multiplex PCR assay. The High Capacity cDNA Reverse Transcription Kit was used to reverse transcribe all of the isolated RNA, meaning that expressed TCRB transcripts were what got sequenced. Here the immuneACCESS table is served through TCRdb, limited to in-frame sequences with V and J called. Missing clones are a known gap in these copies; in checked studies unresolved V genes cover under half, and the rest lacks a known reason. The sample table records around 600,000 clones; 9.5% to 15% of these occur just once. 0.09% to 0.15% of the sample is in the top ten clones. The sequencing input was naive CD4+ T cells from blood. Interpreted using the paper, the cell subset or site label stands for: true naive CD4+ T cells. These receptors all stem from a young man with type 1 diabetes.

This clone was observed a handful of times. V is TRBV27 and J is TRBJ2-1, with TRBD2 matching 9 bases. The CDR3 runs 15 residues. Per germline, CDR1 MNHEY and CDR2 SMNVEV (reference sequence). Trimming cost V 6 bases and J 5 bases; bases outside gene matches: 8. The CDR3 here is CASSRGLAGNNEQFF. The CDR3 nucleotides are TGTGCCAGCAGCCGCGGGCTAGCGGGGAACAATGAGCAGTTCTTC.

V is TRBV9 and J is TRBJ2-1; D unresolved. This CDR3 contains 15 residues. V was shortened by 0 bases and J by 3 bases, with 10 bases between the two germline ends. Germline loops: CDR1 SGDLS, CDR2 YYNGEE. This CDR3 is CASSVAVAFYNEQFF. The DNA for the CDR3 is TGTGCCAGCAGCGTAGCTGTAGCCTTCTACAATGAGCAGTTCTTC.

This clone was counted a few times. One base away lies a much larger clone, so this may be a sequencing read error. This CDR3 is also generated by other DNA sequences in the sample. The rearrangement links TRBV5-6 to TRBJ2-7, with D hard to call. In germline, CDR1 is SGHDT, CDR2 YYEEEE. The V end was cut by 4 bases, the J end by 1 base, with 3 bases between. The CDR3 spans 11 residues. The CDR3 loop reads CASSASYEQYF. The CDR3 nucleotides are TGTGCCAGCAGCGCGTCCTACGAGCAGTACTTC.

This clone was seen more than once but under ten times. Other DNA sequences of this sample code for an identical CDR3. The DNA for the CDR3 is TGTGCCAGCAGCCTGGGACTAGCGGGAACCTACGAGCAGTACTTC. This translates into CASSLGLAGTYEQYF. V is TRBV7-2 and J is TRBJ2-7; 13 nucleotides line up with TRBD2. CDR1 is SGHTA and CDR2 is FQGNSA in the germline V gene. Unmatched junction bases numbered 3, after V lost 5 bases and J lost 2 bases. The CDR3 is made up of 15 amino acids.

V gene TRBV5-1 combines with J gene TRBJ1-1, with D perhaps matching TRBD1 (5 bases). Germline CDR1 reads SGHRS; CDR2 reads YFSETQ. CDR3 length: 14 residues. Trimming stripped 4 bases from V and 4 bases from J, with 14 bases between. CDR3 sequence reads: CASSPGGAGTEAFF. CDR3 bases: TGCGCCAGCAGCCCCGGGGGAGCGGGCACTGAAGCTTTCTTT.

The genes are TRBV18 and TRBJ1-6, with TRBD1 matching over 9 bases. With 4 bases clipped from V and 7 bases from J, the junction kept 5 bases outside the gene matches. The CDR3 spans 15 residues. CDR1 is KGHSH, CDR2 LQKENI, per germline. CDR3 DNA sequence: TGTGCCAGCTCACGTGGGGACAGGGTAAATTCACCCCTCCACTTT. Translation: CASSRGDRVNSPLHF.

The V call is TRBV9, the J call TRBJ2-2; D gene unclear. Per the germline V gene, CDR1 is SGDLS and CDR2 is YYNGEE. CDR3 length equals 14 residues. Trimming took 1 base from V and 3 from J, leaving 7 bases between them. The CDR3 DNA sequence: TGTGCCAGCAGCGTAAGGAGTTACACCGGGGAGCTGTTTTTT. Amino acid sequence: CASSVRSYTGELFF. The full variable domain, its missing parts supplied by reference TRBV9 and TRBJ2-2, is DSGVTQTPKHLITATGQRVTLRCSPRSGDLSVYWYQQSLDQGLQFLIQYYNGEERAKGNILERFSAQQFPDLHSELNLSSLELGDSALYFCASSVRSYTGELFFGEGSRLTVL.

This clone was observed a few times. V and J are TRBV29-1 and TRBJ1-2; TRBD1 matches 9 bases. The CDR3 extends over 13 amino acids. Germline lookup yields CDR1 SQVTM and CDR2 ANQGSEA. J lost 5 bases, V lost 5 bases, and 6 bases had no gene match. The CDR3 DNA reads as TGCAGCGTTACCACAGGGGGCGCGTATGGCTACACCTTC. It codes for CSVTTGGAYGYTF.

V is TRBV9 and J is TRBJ1-6; TRBD1 might be the D (5 bases). V lost 8 bases and J 5 bases, leaving 14 bases between the germline ends. The CDR3 spans 14 residues. The germline gives CDR1 SGDLS, CDR2 YYNGEE. The CDR3 region has the DNA TGTGCCAGTAGCAAGGGGACGGATAATTCACCCCTCCACTTT. It specifies CASSKGTDNSPLHF.

This chain uses TRBV30 with TRBJ2-2; the D gene is possibly TRBD2 (6 bases). CDR3 length: 12 residues. V lost 4 bases, J lost 7 bases, and 10 bases lay in between. CDR1 and CDR2 (germline): GTSNPN, SVGIG (reference sequence). In DNA, the CDR3 is TGTGCCTGGACTAGCGCGAACGGGGAGCTGTTTTTT. Translating gives CAWTSANGELFF.

This chain links TRBV9 with TRBJ1-3, with D uncertain. V shed 0 bases and J shed 2 bases, with 12 bases lying between them. Germline V gives CDR1 SGDLS, CDR2 YYNGEE. The length of the CDR3 is 16 residues. The CDR3 loop is CASSVGGGSTGNTIYF. As DNA, the CDR3 is TGTGCCAGCAGCGTAGGGGGAGGGAGCACTGGAAACACCATATATTTT.

This chain links TRBV4-1 with TRBJ2-7, with D possibly being TRBD1 (5 bases). The CDR3 runs 13 residues. Germline V gives CDR1 MGHRA, CDR2 YSYEKL. V was clipped by 0 bases and J by 3 bases, with 6 bases between them. CDR3: CASSQERGYEQYF. CDR3 coding DNA: TGCGCCAGCAGCCAAGAAAGGGGCTACGAGCAGTACTTC.

This clone has just one count. This rearrangement joins TRBV9 to TRBJ2-3, with D maybe TRBD2 (6 bases). Germline loops: CDR1 SGDLS, CDR2 YYNGEE. With 4 bases removed from V and 2 bases from J, the gap between germline ends came to 20 bases. The length of the CDR3 is 17 residues. The CDR3, as DNA: TGTGCCAGCAGCCCAACCCCGCGCGGGGCGTACACAGATACGCAGTATTTT. This gives the protein CASSPTPRGAYTDTQYF.

V and J are TRBV7-9 and TRBJ1-4; a weak D match, TRBD1 (5 bases). This CDR3 is 12 amino acids long. Germline lookup yields CDR1 SEHNR and CDR2 FQNEAQ (reference sequence). Trimming cost V 8 bases and J 6 bases, with 10 bases left between them. CDR3 in amino acids: CASGQGDEKLFF. CDR3 coding DNA: TGTGCCAGCGGGCAGGGAGATGAAAAACTGTTTTTT.

The chain recombines TRBV4-3 with TRBJ2-2, with D perhaps given as TRBD1 or TRBD2 (5 bases each). Germline V gives CDR1 LGHNA, CDR2 YSLEER. There are 15 residues in the CDR3. V was cut by 1 base and J by 7 bases, with 13 bases left in between. CDR3 residues: CASSQGGGSHGELFF. CDR3 nucleotides: TGCGCCAGCAGCCAAGGGGGCGGGTCGCACGGGGAGCTGTTTTTT.

This clone showed up just a few times. The genes are TRBV7-3 and TRBJ1-1, with 7 bases fitting TRBD1. Germline CDR1 SGHTA, CDR2 FQGTGA. The CDR3 is 14 amino acids. V lost 6 bases, J lost 1 base, and 5 bases stayed unmatched. CDR3 region: CASSPTGRNTEAFF. Written as DNA, the CDR3 is TGTGCCAGCAGTCCGACAGGGAGGAACACTGAAGCTTTCTTT.

The chain recombines TRBV7-6 with TRBJ2-2; D is unresolved. This CDR3 region has 16 residues. CDR1 is SGHVS and CDR2 is FNYEAQ in the germline V gene. V was pared by 5 bases and J by 1 base, with 14 bases between. The CDR3 reads CASSPSSDWNTGELFF. The CDR3 region has the DNA TGTGCCAGCAGCCCCAGCTCCGACTGGAACACCGGGGAGCTGTTTTTT.

This clone has a handful of counts. The chain carries TRBV30 and TRBJ2-5; D is perhaps TRBD2 (5 bases). The CDR3 loop spans 13 amino acids. V was pared by 3 bases and J by 5 bases, with 13 bases between. Looked up from germline, CDR1 is GTSNPN and CDR2 is SVGIG (reference sequence). CDR3 bases: TGTGCCTGGAGCGGACTGGGCCTCGAGACCCAGTACTTC. Translated: CAWSGLGLETQYF. Together with reference TRBV30 and TRBJ2-5, the CDR3 gives the full variable domain: SQTIHQWPATLVQPVGSPLSLECTVEGTSNPNLYWYRQAAGRGLQLLFYSVGIGQISSEVPQNLSASRPQDRQFILSSKKLLLSDSGFYLCAWSGLGLETQYFGPGTRLLVL.

A few counts support this clone. CDR3 sequence (DNA): TGCGCCAGCAGCTTGTCCGGGACAGTGAACACCGGGGAGCTGTTTTTT. Amino acid sequence: CASSLSGTVNTGELFF. The V call is TRBV5-1, the J call TRBJ2-2; TRBD1 matches at 7 bases. The V segment lost 1 base and the J segment 1 base; nucleotides outside the gene matches: 4. The length of the CDR3 is 16 residues. The germline CDR1 and CDR2 sequences are SGHRS and YFSETQ.

This clone came up many times. The chain has TRBV30 and TRBJ1-2; D not resolved. The CDR3 extends over 12 amino acids. V lost 2 bases and J 8 bases, leaving 12 bases between the germline ends. Germline V gene lookup returns CDR1 GTSNPN and CDR2 SVGIG (reference sequence). The CDR3 spells CAWSTRPGGYTF. In DNA form, the CDR3 reads TGTGCCTGGAGTACCCGTCCGGGCGGCTACACCTTC.

The chain couples TRBV14 to TRBJ2-5; D may be TRBD2 (6 bases). The germline gives CDR1 SGHDN, CDR2 FVKESK. The CDR3 is 13 amino acids. Trimming removed 1 base from V and 7 bases from J, with 10 bases in between. Here the CDR3 reads CASSQAQGGTQYF. The DNA for the CDR3 is TGTGCCAGCAGCCAAGCCCAGGGAGGGACCCAGTACTTC.

The table lists this clone with a few counts. The chain is built from TRBV2 and TRBJ1-2; D is ambiguous. The germline V gene has CDR1 SNHLY and CDR2 FYNNEI. Trimming shortened V by 6 bases and J by 8 bases, and 25 bases separated the two germline ends. The CDR3 totals 16 residues. The DNA of the CDR3 is TGTGCCAGCAGCCCTGGGGAGGGTCCCCTTATAGAGGGCTACACCTTC. Translation: CASSPGEGPLIEGYTF.

This clone was seen more than once but under ten times. The chain joins TRBV4-1 to TRBJ2-4; D could derive from TRBD1 or TRBD2 (5 bases each). The CDR3 is 15 amino acids. Trimming stripped 3 bases from V and 2 bases from J, with 11 bases between. Germline V gene sequence: CDR1 MGHRA, CDR2 YSYEKL. This CDR3 is CASSQTGTTKNIQYF. The CDR3 DNA reads as TGCGCCAGCAGCCAGACCGGGACCACCAAAAACATTCAGTACTTC.

This clone was picked up a small number of times. The chain has TRBV30 and TRBJ1-3; D uncertain. Germline V gene data show CDR1 as GTSNPN and CDR2 as SVGIG (reference sequence). The CDR3 consists of 14 residues. The V and J ends lost 3 bases and 0 bases respectively, with 9 bases between them. This chain's CDR3 is CAWRKEPSGNTIYF. DNA of the CDR3: TGTGCCTGGAGAAAGGAACCCTCTGGAAACACCATATATTTT.

This clone was counted a few times. This rearrangement joins TRBV2 to TRBJ2-7; perhaps TRBD1 as D (6 bases). The ends were cut back, 2 bases at V and 4 bases at J, with 12 bases in the middle. CDR3 length: 14 amino acids. In germline, CDR1 is SNHLY, CDR2 FYNNEI. The CDR3 reads CASSERQVVYEQYF. In nucleotides, the CDR3 is TGTGCCAGCAGTGAACGACAGGTGGTGTACGAGCAGTACTTC.

The chain uses TRBV18 and TRBJ2-5; no reliable D call. The CDR3 length is 14 residues. Germline V gene lookup returns CDR1 KGHSH and CDR2 LQKENI. The V end lost 2 bases, the J end lost 3 bases, and 10 bases lay between the germline ends. The CDR3 loop is CASSPSQEKETQYF. CDR3 nucleotides: TGTGCCAGCTCACCAAGTCAGGAGAAAGAGACCCAGTACTTC.

This rearrangement joins TRBV7-8 to TRBJ2-1; a weak D match, TRBD1 (6 bases). The germline V and J ends were trimmed by 3 bases and 8 bases, with 11 bases remaining between them. Germline CDR1 is SGHVS and CDR2 is FQNEAQ. The CDR3 sequence is 13 residues long. The CDR3 nucleotides are TGTGCCAGCAGCTTCCTGGGGGCCTATGAGCAGTTCTTC. Its protein is CASSFLGAYEQFF.